This entry features one T cell receptor (beta chain) sequence. Its antigen remains unknown. This specimen includes other DNA sequences encoding the same CDR3. Germline V gene data show CDR1 as SGHRS and CDR2 as YFSETQ. CDR3 length equals 13 residues. V was pared by 6 bases and J by 5 bases, with 5 bases of the junction left unmatched. These data are taken from a study of cytomegalovirus exposure and HLA in healthy donors. Study conclusions and caveats: Later analysis suggested most CMV-associated TCR beta chains were HLA-restricted.

PCR involved 60 Vbeta and 13 Jbeta primers. The repertoire was sequenced with immunoSEQ multiplex PCR; TCRdb's copy has only in-frame clones and lacks some. The sample gives about 200,000 clones, more than 65% of which show up once; roughly 3.1% is in the top ten. The material sequenced was PBMCs. This receptor was identified in a man aged 40-55 years in good health and CMV-seropositive. The V gene is TRBV5-1, the J gene TRBJ1-1; the match to TRBD1 covers 9 bases. This chain's CDR3 is CASNPGQGTEAFF. The CDR3 region has the DNA TGCGCCAGCAACCCGGGACAGGGAACTGAAGCTTTCTTT.